The rows below give T cell receptor beta chains drawn from one sample of a study of control samples from healthy donors and cancer patients. Clones were sequenced by immunoSEQ multiplex PCR, and TCRdb holds only the in-frame ones, with some missing. Of 150,000 to 160,000 clones in the sample, 85% to 95% were seen once. Sequencing was carried out using blood. Receptors originate from a man between 40 and 49 years old in good health. Each CDR3 is given with its conserved first and last residue. Fields, in order: clone size, D gene, J gene, V gene, CDR3 protein, CDR3 DNA. D genes are given only for firm matches. Part of the rows lack a size; the others show once, few, many or a class for expanded clones.

clone_size: .; d_call: TRBD1; j_call: TRBJ1-2; v_call: TRBV28; cdr3_aa: CASSPRTGKNYGYTF; cdr3_nt: TGTGCCAGCAGTCCTCGGACAGGGAAGAACTATGGCTACACCTTC
clone_size: .; d_call: .; j_call: TRBJ2-7; v_call: TRBV28; cdr3_aa: CASRSGGVVDSYEQYF; cdr3_nt: TGTGCCAGCAGATCCGGTGGGGTTGTGGACTCCTACGAGCAGTACTTC
clone_size: .; d_call: .; j_call: TRBJ2-1; v_call: TRBV7-2; cdr3_aa: CASSLAPFNEQFF; cdr3_nt: TGTGCCAGCAGCTTAGCGCCGTTCAATGAGCAGTTCTTC
clone_size: .; d_call: TRBD2; j_call: TRBJ2-7; v_call: TRBV7-9; cdr3_aa: CASSFGLAGSSSYEQYF; cdr3_nt: TGTGCCAGCAGCTTTGGACTAGCGGGGTCGAGCTCCTACGAGCAGTACTTC
clone_size: .; d_call: .; j_call: TRBJ1-1; v_call: TRBV2; cdr3_aa: CASNRRVGGTEAFF; cdr3_nt: TGTGCCAGCAACCGCAGGGTTGGGGGCACTGAAGCTTTCTTT
clone_size: .; d_call: .; j_call: TRBJ2-7; v_call: TRBV6-4; cdr3_aa: CASSDPDRLPYEQYF; cdr3_nt: TGTGCCAGCAGTGACCCAGACCGTTTGCCCTACGAGCAGTACTTC
clone_size: once; d_call: .; j_call: TRBJ1-5; v_call: TRBV14; cdr3_aa: CASSLNQPQHF; cdr3_nt: TGTGCCAGCAGCCTCAATCAGCCCCAGCATTTT
clone_size: .; d_call: .; j_call: TRBJ2-1; v_call: TRBV27; cdr3_aa: CASSFTGWGMGNEQFF; cdr3_nt: TGTGCCAGCAGTTTTACAGGCTGGGGTATGGGGAATGAGCAGTTCTTC
clone_size: .; d_call: .; j_call: TRBJ1-2; v_call: TRBV25-1; cdr3_aa: CASNLWLGNYGYTF; cdr3_nt: TGTGCCAGCAACCTGTGGCTAGGGAACTATGGCTACACCTTC
clone_size: .; d_call: .; j_call: TRBJ1-2; v_call: TRBV4-3; cdr3_aa: CASSPREGPNYGYTF; cdr3_nt: TGCGCCAGCAGCCCCCGAGAGGGCCCTAACTATGGCTACACCTTC
clone_size: .; d_call: .; j_call: TRBJ1-2; v_call: TRBV30; cdr3_aa: CAWAGPRLGYTF; cdr3_nt: TGTGCCTGGGCGGGACCTCGGCTAGGCTACACCTTC
clone_size: .; d_call: TRBD1; j_call: TRBJ2-3; v_call: TRBV28; cdr3_aa: CASNRDRTSTDTQYF; cdr3_nt: TGTGCCAGCAATAGGGACAGGACTAGCACAGATACGCAGTATTTT
clone_size: .; d_call: .; j_call: TRBJ2-7; v_call: TRBV5-1; cdr3_aa: CASSLSSSSYEQYF; cdr3_nt: TGCGCCAGCAGCCTTTCGTCGTCTTCCTACGAGCAGTACTTC
clone_size: once; d_call: TRBD1; j_call: TRBJ1-2; v_call: TRBV7-2; cdr3_aa: CASRWDSDGGYTF; cdr3_nt: TGTGCCAGCAGGTGGGACAGTGATGGAGGCTACACCTTC
clone_size: once; d_call: TRBD1; j_call: TRBJ2-1; v_call: TRBV7-2; cdr3_aa: CASSLAQGAHNEQFF; cdr3_nt: TGTGCCAGCAGCTTAGCCCAGGGGGCGCACAATGAGCAGTTCTTC
clone_size: .; d_call: .; j_call: TRBJ2-1; v_call: TRBV6-2/TRBV6-3; cdr3_aa: CASSYSGLQQFF; cdr3_nt: TGTGCCAGCAGTTACTCCGGACTCCAGCAGTTCTTC
clone_size: .; d_call: .; j_call: TRBJ1-2; v_call: TRBV14; cdr3_aa: CASSLGRKGPYYGYTF; cdr3_nt: TGTGCCAGCAGCCTCGGGCGGAAGGGCCCTTACTATGGCTACACCTTC
clone_size: .; d_call: .; j_call: TRBJ1-2; v_call: TRBV12-5; cdr3_aa: CASGLEGPHYGYTF; cdr3_nt: TGTGCTAGTGGTTTGGAGGGTCCGCACTATGGCTACACCTTC
clone_size: .; d_call: .; j_call: TRBJ1-1; v_call: TRBV7-9; cdr3_aa: CASSPGAGAFF; cdr3_nt: TGTGCCAGCAGCCCAGGGGCAGGGGCTTTCTTT
clone_size: .; d_call: .; j_call: TRBJ2-6; v_call: TRBV6-5; cdr3_aa: CASGPHNSGANVLTF; cdr3_nt: TGTGCCAGCGGACCTCACAACTCTGGGGCCAACGTCCTGACTTTC
clone_size: few; d_call: .; j_call: TRBJ1-5; v_call: TRBV7-6; cdr3_aa: CASSLAGDGQPQHF; cdr3_nt: TGTGCCAGCAGCTTAGCAGGGGATGGTCAGCCCCAGCATTTT
clone_size: .; d_call: .; j_call: TRBJ1-5; v_call: TRBV6-5; cdr3_aa: CASSSRAGFNQPQHF; cdr3_nt: TGTGCCAGCAGCTCCCGAGCAGGGTTCAATCAGCCCCAGCATTTT
clone_size: .; d_call: .; j_call: TRBJ1-2; v_call: TRBV7-8; cdr3_aa: CASSLEYSAGSYGYTF; cdr3_nt: TGTGCCAGCAGCTTAGAATACTCGGCAGGGAGCTATGGCTACACCTTC
clone_size: .; d_call: TRBD1; j_call: TRBJ1-1; v_call: TRBV7-2; cdr3_aa: CASSLALTGLAFF; cdr3_nt: TGTGCCAGCAGCTTAGCCCTGACAGGGTTGGCTTTCTTT
clone_size: .; d_call: .; j_call: TRBJ2-1; v_call: TRBV10-2; cdr3_aa: CATEGGQGLYNEQFF; cdr3_nt: TGCGCCACCGAGGGGGGGCAGGGACTTTACAATGAGCAGTTCTTC
clone_size: .; d_call: .; j_call: TRBJ2-4; v_call: TRBV3-1/TRBV3-2; cdr3_aa: CASSQDIEGRQVRVWENIQYF; cdr3_nt: TGTGCCAGCAGCCAAGATATTGAGGGGCGGCAGGTCAGGGTGTGGGAAAACATTCAGTACTTC
clone_size: once; d_call: TRBD1; j_call: TRBJ1-4; v_call: TRBV5-4; cdr3_aa: CASSSGQATNEKLFF; cdr3_nt: TGTGCCAGCAGCTCCGGACAGGCAACTAATGAAAAACTGTTTTTT
clone_size: .; d_call: TRBD1; j_call: TRBJ1-3; v_call: TRBV7-2; cdr3_aa: CASSPDRGGTTIYF; cdr3_nt: TGTGCCAGCAGCCCGGACAGGGGGGGAACAACCATATATTTT
clone_size: .; d_call: TRBD1; j_call: TRBJ1-2; v_call: TRBV7-9; cdr3_aa: CASSLAGTALYGYTF; cdr3_nt: TGTGCCAGCAGCTTAGCGGGGACAGCTCTCTATGGCTACACCTTC
clone_size: .; d_call: TRBD1; j_call: TRBJ1-6; v_call: TRBV2; cdr3_aa: CASRLQGSFNSPLHF; cdr3_nt: TGTGCCAGCAGGTTACAGGGGTCCTTTAATTCACCCCTCCACTTT
clone_size: .; d_call: TRBD2; j_call: TRBJ2-1; v_call: TRBV20-1; cdr3_aa: CSASYSGGAGSYNEQFF; cdr3_nt: TGCAGTGCTAGTTACAGCGGGGGGGCGGGCTCCTACAATGAGCAGTTCTTC
clone_size: .; d_call: TRBD1; j_call: TRBJ2-2; v_call: TRBV5-1; cdr3_aa: CASSPGTANTGELFF; cdr3_nt: TGCGCCAGCAGCCCCGGGACAGCGAACACCGGGGAGCTGTTTTTT
clone_size: .; d_call: .; j_call: TRBJ2-7; v_call: TRBV14; cdr3_aa: CASSQDHEGGLDF; cdr3_nt: TGTGCCAGCAGCCAAGATCATGAGGGGGGCCTGGACTTC
clone_size: once; d_call: TRBD1; j_call: TRBJ2-7; v_call: TRBV5-4; cdr3_aa: CASSSGTGTYEQYF; cdr3_nt: TGTGCCAGCAGCTCCGGGACAGGGACCTACGAGCAGTACTTC
clone_size: .; d_call: .; j_call: TRBJ1-3; v_call: TRBV5-1; cdr3_aa: CASSLIGSELGNTIYF; cdr3_nt: TGCGCCAGCAGCTTGATTGGTTCCGAACTCGGAAACACCATATATTTT
clone_size: .; d_call: .; j_call: TRBJ1-6; v_call: TRBV11-2; cdr3_aa: CASSLGAQANSPLHF; cdr3_nt: TGTGCCAGCAGCTTAGGGGCACAGGCTAATTCACCCCTCCACTTT
clone_size: .; d_call: .; j_call: TRBJ2-7; v_call: TRBV11-2; cdr3_aa: CASSAQLTYEQYF; cdr3_nt: TGTGCCAGCAGCGCACAGCTTACCTACGAGCAGTACTTC
clone_size: .; d_call: TRBD1; j_call: TRBJ1-2; v_call: TRBV19; cdr3_aa: CASSPGTGGIYGYTF; cdr3_nt: TGTGCCAGTAGCCCCGGGACAGGGGGCATCTATGGCTACACCTTC
clone_size: .; d_call: .; j_call: TRBJ1-5; v_call: TRBV24-1; cdr3_aa: CATATEKGNNQPQHF; cdr3_nt: TGTGCCACCGCAACGGAAAAGGGGAATAATCAGCCCCAGCATTTT
clone_size: few; d_call: .; j_call: TRBJ1-1; v_call: TRBV12-2; cdr3_aa: CASRLGGQDEAFF; cdr3_nt: TGTGCAAGTCGCTTAGGGGGACAGGATGAAGCTTTCTTT
clone_size: .; d_call: TRBD1; j_call: TRBJ2-5; v_call: TRBV9; cdr3_aa: CASSTGTGMAETQYF; cdr3_nt: TGTGCCAGCAGCACGGGGACAGGGATGGCAGAGACCCAGTACTTC
clone_size: .; d_call: TRBD1; j_call: TRBJ1-5; v_call: TRBV19; cdr3_aa: CASRIQGAGNQPQHF; cdr3_nt: TGTGCCAGTAGGATACAGGGGGCAGGCAATCAGCCCCAGCATTTT
clone_size: .; d_call: TRBD2; j_call: TRBJ2-5; v_call: TRBV5-1; cdr3_aa: CASSLVVASGGFQETQYF; cdr3_nt: TGCGCCAGCAGCTTGGTGGTCGCTAGCGGGGGGTTCCAAGAGACCCAGTACTTC